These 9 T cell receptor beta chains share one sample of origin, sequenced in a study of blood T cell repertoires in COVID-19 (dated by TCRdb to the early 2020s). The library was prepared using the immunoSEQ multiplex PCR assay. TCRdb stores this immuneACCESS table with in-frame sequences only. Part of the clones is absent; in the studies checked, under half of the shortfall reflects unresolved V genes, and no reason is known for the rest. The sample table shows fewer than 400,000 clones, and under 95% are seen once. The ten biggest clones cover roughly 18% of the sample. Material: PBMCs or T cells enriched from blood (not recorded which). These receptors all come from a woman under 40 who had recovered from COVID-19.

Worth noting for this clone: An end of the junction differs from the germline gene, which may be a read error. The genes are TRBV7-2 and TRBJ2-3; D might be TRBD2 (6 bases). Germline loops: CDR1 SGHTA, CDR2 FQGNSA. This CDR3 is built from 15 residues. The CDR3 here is CASSVAGTLPDTQYF. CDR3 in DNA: TGTGCCAGCAGCGTAGCCGGGACTCTTCCAGATACGCAGTATTTT.

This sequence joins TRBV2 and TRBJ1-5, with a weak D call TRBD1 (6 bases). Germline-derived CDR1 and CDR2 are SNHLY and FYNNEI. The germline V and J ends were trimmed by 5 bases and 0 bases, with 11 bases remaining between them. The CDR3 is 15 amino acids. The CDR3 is CASSKGQNSNQPQHF. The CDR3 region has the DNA TGTGCCAGCAGTAAAGGACAGAATAGCAATCAGCCCCAGCATTTT.

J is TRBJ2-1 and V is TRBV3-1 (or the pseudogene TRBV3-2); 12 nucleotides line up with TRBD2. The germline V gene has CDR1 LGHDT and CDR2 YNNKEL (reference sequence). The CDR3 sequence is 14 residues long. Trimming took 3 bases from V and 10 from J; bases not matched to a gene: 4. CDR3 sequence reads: CASSQMTSGGEQFF. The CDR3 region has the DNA TGTGCCAGCAGCCAGATGACTAGCGGGGGAGAGCAGTTCTTC.

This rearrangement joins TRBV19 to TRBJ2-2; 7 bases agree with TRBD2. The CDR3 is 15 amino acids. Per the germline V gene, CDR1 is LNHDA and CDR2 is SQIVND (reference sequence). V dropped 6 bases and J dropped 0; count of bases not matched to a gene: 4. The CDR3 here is CASREAGTNTGELFF. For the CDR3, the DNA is TGTGCCAGTAGGGAAGCGGGAACGAACACCGGGGAGCTGTTTTTT.

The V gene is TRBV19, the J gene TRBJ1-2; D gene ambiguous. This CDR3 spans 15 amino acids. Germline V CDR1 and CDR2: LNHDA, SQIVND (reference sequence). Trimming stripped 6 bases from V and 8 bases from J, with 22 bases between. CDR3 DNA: TGTGCCAGTAGCAAGGGAGGATCGCTTTTCGGCGGCTACACCTTC. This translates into CASSKGGSLFGGYTF.

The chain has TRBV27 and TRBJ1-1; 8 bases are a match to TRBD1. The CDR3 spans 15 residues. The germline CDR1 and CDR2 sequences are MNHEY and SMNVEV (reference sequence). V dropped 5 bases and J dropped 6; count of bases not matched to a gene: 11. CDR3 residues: CASSAQGALLPEAFF. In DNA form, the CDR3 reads TGTGCCAGCAGTGCCCAGGGGGCTCTCTTACCTGAAGCTTTCTTT.

For the CDR3, the DNA is TGTGCCAGCAGAGAATTATACGTCGGGTCTGAGACCCAGTACTTC. It encodes CASRELYVGSETQYF. The chain recombines TRBV28 with TRBJ2-5; D ambiguous. Germline values: CDR1 MDHEN, CDR2 SYDVKM. The CDR3 loop spans 15 amino acids. The V end was cut by 6 bases, the J end by 5 bases, with 19 bases between.

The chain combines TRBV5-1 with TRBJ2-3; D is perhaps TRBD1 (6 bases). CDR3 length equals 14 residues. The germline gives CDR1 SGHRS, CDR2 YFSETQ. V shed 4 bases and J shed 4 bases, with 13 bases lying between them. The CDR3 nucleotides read TGCGCCAGCAGCCATGGACAGAGTCCAGATACGCAGTATTTT. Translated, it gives CASSHGQSPDTQYF.

Here the CDR3 reads CASSLQGLGGTQYF. The CDR3 DNA follows: TGTGCCAGCAGTTTACAGGGCCTGGGTGGGACCCAGTACTTC. The genes are TRBV28 and TRBJ2-5, with D possibly TRBD1 on 5 matching bases. Germline lookup yields CDR1 MDHEN and CDR2 SYDVKM. The V end was cut by 2 bases, the J end by 7 bases, with 14 bases between. This CDR3 comprises 14 residues.